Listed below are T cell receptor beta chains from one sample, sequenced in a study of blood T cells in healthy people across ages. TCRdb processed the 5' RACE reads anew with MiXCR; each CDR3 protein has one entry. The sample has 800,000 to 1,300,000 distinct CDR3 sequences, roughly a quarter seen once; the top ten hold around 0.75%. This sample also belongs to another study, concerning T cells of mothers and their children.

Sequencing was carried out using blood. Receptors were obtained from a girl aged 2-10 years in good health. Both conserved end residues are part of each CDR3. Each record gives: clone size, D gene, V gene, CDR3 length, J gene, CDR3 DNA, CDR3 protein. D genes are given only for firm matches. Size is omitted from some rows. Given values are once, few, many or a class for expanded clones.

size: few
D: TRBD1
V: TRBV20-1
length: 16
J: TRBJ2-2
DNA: TGCAGTGCTAGACAGGGGGCCACCCCGAACACCGGGGAGCTGTTTTTT
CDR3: CSARQGATPNTGELFF

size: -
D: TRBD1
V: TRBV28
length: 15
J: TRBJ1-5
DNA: TGTGGTAGCAGGCAGGGGGCAAGGGGCAATCAGCCCCAGCATTTT
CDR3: CGSRQGARGNQPQHF

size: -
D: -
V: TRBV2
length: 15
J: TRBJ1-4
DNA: TGTGCCAGCAGAGACCTGAGCAGACTAAATGAAAAACTGTTTTTT
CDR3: CASRDLSRLNEKLFF

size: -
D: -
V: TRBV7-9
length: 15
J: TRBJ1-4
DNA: TGTGCCAGCAGCCTGTCGTTAGGGGCGGCCGAAAAACTGTTTTTT
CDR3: CASSLSLGAAEKLFF

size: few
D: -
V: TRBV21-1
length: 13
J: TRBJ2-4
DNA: TGTGCCAGCAGCAAAACAGGAGAAAACATTCAGTACTTC
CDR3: CASSKTGENIQYF

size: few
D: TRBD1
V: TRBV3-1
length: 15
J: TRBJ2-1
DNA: TGTGCCAGCAGCGAGACAGGGGAGCCCTACAATGAGCAGTTCTTC
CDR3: CASSETGEPYNEQFF

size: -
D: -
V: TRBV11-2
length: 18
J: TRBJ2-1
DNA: TGTGCCAGCAGCTTTCCGAGGTCAGAACTTAGCTCCTACAATGAGCAGTTCTTC
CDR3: CASSFPRSELSSYNEQFF

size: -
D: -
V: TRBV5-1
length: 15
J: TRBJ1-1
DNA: TGCGCCAGCAGCTTGGAACGGGGCGTGGACACTGAAGCTTTCTTT
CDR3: CASSLERGVDTEAFF

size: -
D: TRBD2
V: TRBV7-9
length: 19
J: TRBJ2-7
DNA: TGTGCCAGCAGCCTCCCCGTCGCGGCTAGCGGGAGACCAAACTACGAGCAGTACTTC
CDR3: CASSLPVAASGRPNYEQYF

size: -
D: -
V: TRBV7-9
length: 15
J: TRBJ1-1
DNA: TGTGCCAGCAGCGCGCGATACAGGGCGAACACTGAAGCTTTCTTT
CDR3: CASSARYRANTEAFF

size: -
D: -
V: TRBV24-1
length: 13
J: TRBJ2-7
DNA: TGTGCCGTCTCATCTGAGAGCTCCTACGAGCAGTACTTC
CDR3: CAVSSESSYEQYF

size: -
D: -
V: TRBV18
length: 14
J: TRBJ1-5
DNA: TGTGCCAGCTCACCAGGGGTCAGGGATCAGCCCCAGCATTTT
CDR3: CASSPGVRDQPQHF

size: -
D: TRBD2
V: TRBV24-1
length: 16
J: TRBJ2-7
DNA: TGTGCCACCAGTGACCCCGGGACTAGCGGGGGCTACGAGCAGTACTTC
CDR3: CATSDPGTSGGYEQYF

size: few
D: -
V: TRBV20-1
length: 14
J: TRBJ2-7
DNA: TGCAGTGCTAGAGGAGGGGTTACGTCCTACGAGCAGTACTTC
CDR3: CSARGGVTSYEQYF